Listed below are T cell receptor beta chains from one sample, sequenced in a study of T cell changes during pregnancy in multiple sclerosis. The method was immunoSEQ multiplex PCR; TCRdb's version includes in-frame clones alone and lacks a portion of them. The sample lists 39,000 or so clones; about 90% were seen once. This specimen consisted of CD8+ T cells from peripheral blood mononuclear cells, obtained in the first trimester of pregnancy. The receptors come from a female donor with multiple sclerosis, enrolled in a pregnancy study. CDR3s include the opening cysteine and the closing phenylalanine or tryptophan. A D gene is named only where the DNA matches it firmly. Size tells how often a clone was seen (once, few, many) or the class of an expanded clone, and some rows leave it out.

d_call	v_call	j_call	clone_size	cdr3_aa	cdr3_nt
NA	TRBV6-5	TRBJ2-2	once	CASKEADRDTGELFF	TGTGCCAGCAAAGAGGCGGATCGGGACACCGGGGAGCTGTTTTTT
TRBD2	TRBV2	TRBJ2-6	NA	CASRRGLAKANVLTF	TGTGCCAGCAGGCGGGGACTAGCGAAAGCCAACGTCCTGACTTTC
TRBD2	TRBV5-1	TRBJ2-5	NA	CASKFSGIETQYF	TGCGCCAGCAAATTTAGCGGGATTGAGACCCAGTACTTC
TRBD1	TRBV2	TRBJ2-7	NA	CASSSWTGAPYEQYF	TGTGCCAGCAGCTCCTGGACAGGGGCGCCCTACGAGCAGTACTTC
NA	TRBV7-2	TRBJ1-2	NA	CASSLAFSTGANYGYTF	TGTGCCAGCAGCTTAGCCTTTTCCACGGGAGCTAACTATGGCTACACCTTC
TRBD2	TRBV27	TRBJ2-7	NA	CASRGTGLAGENPTYEQYF	TGTGCCAGCAGGGGAACTGGACTAGCGGGAGAGAATCCAACCTACGAGCAGTACTTC
TRBD1	TRBV7-9	TRBJ2-2	NA	CASIHAGGPNTGELFF	TGTGCCAGCATCCACGCAGGGGGCCCTAACACCGGGGAGCTGTTTTTT
NA	TRBV5-4	TRBJ2-4	NA	CASSLTSTEAKNIQYF	TGTGCCAGCAGCCTTACTTCCACCGAGGCCAAAAACATTCAGTACTTC
NA	TRBV7-2	TRBJ2-7	NA	CASSLDFSSSYEQYF	TGTGCCAGCAGCTTAGATTTCTCTTCTTCCTACGAGCAGTACTTC
NA	TRBV12-5	TRBJ1-5	NA	CASGFLGATIPYSNQPQHF	TGTGCTAGTGGTTTTCTAGGGGCTACCATCCCCTATAGCAATCAGCCCCAGCATTTT
TRBD2	TRBV7-9	TRBJ2-7	once	CASSLGLAGGPIHEQYF	TGTGCCAGCAGCTTAGGTCTAGCGGGAGGGCCAATCCACGAGCAGTACTTC
NA	TRBV7-9	TRBJ1-5	NA	CASSPGSGAQHF	TGTGCCAGCAGCCCGGGGTCGGGGGCCCAGCATTTT
NA	TRBV7-2	TRBJ1-5	NA	CASSLAISTEDYAIDNQPQHF	TGTGCCAGCAGCTTAGCGATTTCGACGGAGGACTATGCGATTGACAATCAGCCCCAGCATTTT
NA	TRBV5-1	TRBJ1-1	NA	CASSFNGGNTEAFF	TGCGCCAGCAGCTTCAACGGTGGGAACACTGAAGCTTTCTTT
TRBD1	TRBV29-1	TRBJ1-1	NA	CSVEDSAGTGGYSNTEAFF	TGCAGCGTTGAAGACTCCGCCGGGACAGGGGGCTATTCGAACACTGAAGCTTTCTTT
NA	TRBV13	TRBJ1-1	NA	CASSEGGGAFF	TGTGCCAGCAGCGAAGGGGGGGGAGCTTTCTTT
NA	TRBV7-9	TRBJ1-1	NA	CASSSRQTMNTEAFF	TGTGCCAGCAGCTCCCGACAGACAATGAACACTGAAGCTTTCTTT
TRBD1	TRBV19	TRBJ1-1	NA	CASSSRDRMNTEAFF	TGTGCCAGTAGTTCCAGGGACAGAATGAACACTGAAGCTTTCTTT
NA	TRBV18	TRBJ2-7	NA	CASSPSQGGPYEQYF	TGTGCCAGCTCACCCTCCCAGGGGGGCCCCTACGAGCAGTACTTC
TRBD1	TRBV25-1	TRBJ1-2	NA	CASSGDRIGAKDYGYTF	TGTGCCAGCAGTGGGGACAGGATTGGCGCTAAGGACTATGGCTACACCTTC